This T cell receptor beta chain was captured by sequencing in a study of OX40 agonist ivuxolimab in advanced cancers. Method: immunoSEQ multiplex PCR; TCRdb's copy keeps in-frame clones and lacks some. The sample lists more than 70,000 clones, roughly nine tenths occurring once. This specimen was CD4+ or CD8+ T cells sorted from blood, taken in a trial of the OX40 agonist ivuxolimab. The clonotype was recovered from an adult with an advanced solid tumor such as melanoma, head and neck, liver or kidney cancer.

The CDR3 bases are TGTGCCAGCAGCTCTGGACTAGCGGGAGTGAATGAGCAGTTCTTC. Protein product: CASSSGLAGVNEQFF. The gene calls are TRBV7-8 and TRBJ2-1, with TRBD2 matching 13 bases. The V segment lost 4 bases and the J segment 7 bases; nucleotides outside the gene matches: 4. Germline assignment: CDR1 SGHVS and CDR2 FQNEAQ. The CDR3 extends over 15 amino acids. The complete variable domain, with remaining parts taken from reference TRBV7-8 and TRBJ2-1, reads GAGVSQSPRYKVAKRGQDVALRCDPISGHVSLFWYQQALGQGPEFLTYFQNEAQLDKSGLPSDRFFAERPEGSVSTLKIQRTQQEDSAVYLCASSSGLAGVNEQFFGPGTRLTVL.